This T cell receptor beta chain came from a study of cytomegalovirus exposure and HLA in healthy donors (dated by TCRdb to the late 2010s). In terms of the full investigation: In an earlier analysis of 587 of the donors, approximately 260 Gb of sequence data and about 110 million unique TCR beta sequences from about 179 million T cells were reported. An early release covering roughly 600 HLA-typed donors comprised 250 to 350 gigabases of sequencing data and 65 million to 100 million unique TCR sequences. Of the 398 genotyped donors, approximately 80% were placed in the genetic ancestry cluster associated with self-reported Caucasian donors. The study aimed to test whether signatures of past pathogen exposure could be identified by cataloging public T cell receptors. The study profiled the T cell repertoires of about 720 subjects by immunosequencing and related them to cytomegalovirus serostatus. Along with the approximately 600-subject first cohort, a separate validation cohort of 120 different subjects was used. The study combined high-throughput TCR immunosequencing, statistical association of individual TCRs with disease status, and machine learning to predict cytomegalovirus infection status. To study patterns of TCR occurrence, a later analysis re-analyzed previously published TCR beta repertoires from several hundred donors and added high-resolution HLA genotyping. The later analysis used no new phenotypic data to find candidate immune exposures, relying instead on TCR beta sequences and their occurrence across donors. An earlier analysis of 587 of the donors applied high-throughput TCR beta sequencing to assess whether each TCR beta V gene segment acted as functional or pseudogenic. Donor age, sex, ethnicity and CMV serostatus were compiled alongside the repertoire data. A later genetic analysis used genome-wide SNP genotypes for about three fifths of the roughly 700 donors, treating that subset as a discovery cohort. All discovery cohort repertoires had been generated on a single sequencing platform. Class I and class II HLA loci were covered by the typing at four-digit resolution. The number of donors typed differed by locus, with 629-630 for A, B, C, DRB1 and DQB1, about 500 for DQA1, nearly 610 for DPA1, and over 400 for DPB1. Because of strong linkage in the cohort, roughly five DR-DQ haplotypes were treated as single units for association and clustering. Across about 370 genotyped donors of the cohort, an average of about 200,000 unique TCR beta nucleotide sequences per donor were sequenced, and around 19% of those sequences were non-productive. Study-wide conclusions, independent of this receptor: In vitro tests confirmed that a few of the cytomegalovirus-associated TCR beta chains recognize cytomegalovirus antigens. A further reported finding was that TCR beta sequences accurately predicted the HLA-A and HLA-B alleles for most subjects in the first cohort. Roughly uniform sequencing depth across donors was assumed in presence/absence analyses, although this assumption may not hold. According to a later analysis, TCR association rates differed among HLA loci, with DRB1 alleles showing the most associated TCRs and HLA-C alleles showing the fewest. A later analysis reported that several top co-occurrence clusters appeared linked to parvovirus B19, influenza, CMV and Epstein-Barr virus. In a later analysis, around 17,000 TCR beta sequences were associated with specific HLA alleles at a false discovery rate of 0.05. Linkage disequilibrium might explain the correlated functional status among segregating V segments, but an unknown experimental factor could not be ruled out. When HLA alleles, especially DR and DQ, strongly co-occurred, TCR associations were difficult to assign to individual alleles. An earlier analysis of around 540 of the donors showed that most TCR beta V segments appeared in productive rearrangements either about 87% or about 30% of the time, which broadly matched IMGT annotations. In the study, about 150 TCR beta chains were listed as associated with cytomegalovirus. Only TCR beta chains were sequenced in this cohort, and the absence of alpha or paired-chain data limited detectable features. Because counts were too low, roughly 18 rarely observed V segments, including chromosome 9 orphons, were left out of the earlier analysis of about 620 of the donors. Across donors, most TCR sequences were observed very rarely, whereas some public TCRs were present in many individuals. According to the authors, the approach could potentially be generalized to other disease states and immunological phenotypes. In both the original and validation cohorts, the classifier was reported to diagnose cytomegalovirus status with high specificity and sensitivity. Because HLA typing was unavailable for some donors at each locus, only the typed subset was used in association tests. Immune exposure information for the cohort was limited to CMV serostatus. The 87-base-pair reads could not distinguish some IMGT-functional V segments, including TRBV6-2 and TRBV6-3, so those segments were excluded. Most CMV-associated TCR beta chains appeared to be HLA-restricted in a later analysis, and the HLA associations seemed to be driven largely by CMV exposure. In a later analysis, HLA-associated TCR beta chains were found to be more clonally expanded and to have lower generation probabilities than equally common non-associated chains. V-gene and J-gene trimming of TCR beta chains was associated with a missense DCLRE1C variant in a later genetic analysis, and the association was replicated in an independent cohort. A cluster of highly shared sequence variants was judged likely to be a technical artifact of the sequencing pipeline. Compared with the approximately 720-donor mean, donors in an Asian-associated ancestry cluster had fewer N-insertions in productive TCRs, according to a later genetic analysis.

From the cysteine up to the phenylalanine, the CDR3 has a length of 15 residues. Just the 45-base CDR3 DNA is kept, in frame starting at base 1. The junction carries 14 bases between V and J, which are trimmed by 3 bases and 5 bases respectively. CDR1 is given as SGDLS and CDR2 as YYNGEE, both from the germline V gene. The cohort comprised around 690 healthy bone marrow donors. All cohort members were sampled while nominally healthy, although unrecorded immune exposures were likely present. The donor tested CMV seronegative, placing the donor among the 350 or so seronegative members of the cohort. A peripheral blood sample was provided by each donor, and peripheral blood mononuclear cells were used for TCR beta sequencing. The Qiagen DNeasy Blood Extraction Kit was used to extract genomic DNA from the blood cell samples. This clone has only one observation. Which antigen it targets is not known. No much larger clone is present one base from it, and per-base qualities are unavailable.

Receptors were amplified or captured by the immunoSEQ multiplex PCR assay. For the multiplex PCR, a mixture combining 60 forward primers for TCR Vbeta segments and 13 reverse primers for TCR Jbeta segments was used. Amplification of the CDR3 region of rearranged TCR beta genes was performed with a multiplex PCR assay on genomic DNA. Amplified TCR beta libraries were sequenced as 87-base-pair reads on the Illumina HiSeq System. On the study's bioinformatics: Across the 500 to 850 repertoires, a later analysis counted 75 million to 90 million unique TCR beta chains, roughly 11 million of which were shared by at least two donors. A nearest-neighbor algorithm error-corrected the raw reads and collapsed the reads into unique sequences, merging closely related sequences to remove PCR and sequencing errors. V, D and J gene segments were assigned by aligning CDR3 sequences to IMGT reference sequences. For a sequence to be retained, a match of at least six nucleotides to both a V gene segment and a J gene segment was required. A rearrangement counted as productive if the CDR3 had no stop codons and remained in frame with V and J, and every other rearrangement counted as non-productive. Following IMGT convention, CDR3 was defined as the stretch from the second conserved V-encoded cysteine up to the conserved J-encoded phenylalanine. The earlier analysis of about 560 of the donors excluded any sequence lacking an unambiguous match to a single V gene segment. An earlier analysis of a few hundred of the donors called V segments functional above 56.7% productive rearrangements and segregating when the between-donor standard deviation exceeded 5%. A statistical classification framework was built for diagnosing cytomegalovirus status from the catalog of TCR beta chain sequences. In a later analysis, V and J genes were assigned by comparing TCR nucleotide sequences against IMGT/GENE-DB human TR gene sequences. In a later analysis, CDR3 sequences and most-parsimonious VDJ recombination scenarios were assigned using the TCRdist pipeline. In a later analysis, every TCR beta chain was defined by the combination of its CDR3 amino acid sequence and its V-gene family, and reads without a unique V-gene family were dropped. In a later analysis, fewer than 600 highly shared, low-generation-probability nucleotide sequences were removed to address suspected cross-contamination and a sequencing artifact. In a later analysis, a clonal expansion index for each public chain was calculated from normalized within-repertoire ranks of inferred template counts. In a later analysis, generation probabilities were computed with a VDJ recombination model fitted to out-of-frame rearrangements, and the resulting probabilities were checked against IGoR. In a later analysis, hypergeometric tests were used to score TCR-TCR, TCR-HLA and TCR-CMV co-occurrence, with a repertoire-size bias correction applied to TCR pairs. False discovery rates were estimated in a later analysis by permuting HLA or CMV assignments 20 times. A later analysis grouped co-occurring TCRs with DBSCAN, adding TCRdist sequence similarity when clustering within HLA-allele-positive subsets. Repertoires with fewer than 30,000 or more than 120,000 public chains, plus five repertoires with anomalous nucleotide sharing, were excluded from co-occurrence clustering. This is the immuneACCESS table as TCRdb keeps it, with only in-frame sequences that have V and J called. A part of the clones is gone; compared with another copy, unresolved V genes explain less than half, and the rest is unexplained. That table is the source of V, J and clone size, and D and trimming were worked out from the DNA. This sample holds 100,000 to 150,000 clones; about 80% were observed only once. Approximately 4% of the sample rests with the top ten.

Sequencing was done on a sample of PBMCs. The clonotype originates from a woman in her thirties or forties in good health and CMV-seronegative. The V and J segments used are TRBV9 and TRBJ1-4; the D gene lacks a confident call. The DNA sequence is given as TGTGCCAGCAGCGCCACGACATCGAGAAATGAAAAACTGTTTTTT. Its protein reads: CASSATTSRNEKLFF.